The clone carrying this T cell receptor (beta chain) was observed a handful of times. Its antigen is still unknown. The data were taken from a study of CD8+ T cells in alopecia areata. The overall study: Treated patients were given 5 to 10 mg oral tofacitinib twice daily. Findings and caveats of the study: Unlike in mice, where it was clearer, TCR sharing across patients was less clear, possibly HLA-related. Scalp sample data also include resident alphabeta T cells from normal skin. Lesional scalp exceeded normal scalp in clonality, especially in alopecia totalis/universalis.

Treatment described: oral pan-JAK inhibitor, 5-10 mg twice daily. V was pared by 3 bases and J by 4 bases, with 14 bases between. Germline CDR1 SGHRS, CDR2 YFSETQ. The CDR3 contains 14 residues. The authors extracted RNA and reverse transcribed it into cDNA as the sequencing template. Sequencing used immunoSEQ multiplex PCR; TCRdb keeps in-frame clones, though not all of them. The sample has more than 150,000 clones; about three fifths are singletons. The receptor was isolated from a human donor with alopecia areata. The chain employs TRBV5-1 and TRBJ2-7, with unresolved D. The specimen was CD8+ T cells sorted from blood, collected at week 24, from a patient treated with tofacitinib. In DNA form, the CDR3 reads TGCGCCAGCAGCTCCCTTGGCAGGAATTACGAGCAGTACTTC. Translated: CASSSLGRNYEQYF.